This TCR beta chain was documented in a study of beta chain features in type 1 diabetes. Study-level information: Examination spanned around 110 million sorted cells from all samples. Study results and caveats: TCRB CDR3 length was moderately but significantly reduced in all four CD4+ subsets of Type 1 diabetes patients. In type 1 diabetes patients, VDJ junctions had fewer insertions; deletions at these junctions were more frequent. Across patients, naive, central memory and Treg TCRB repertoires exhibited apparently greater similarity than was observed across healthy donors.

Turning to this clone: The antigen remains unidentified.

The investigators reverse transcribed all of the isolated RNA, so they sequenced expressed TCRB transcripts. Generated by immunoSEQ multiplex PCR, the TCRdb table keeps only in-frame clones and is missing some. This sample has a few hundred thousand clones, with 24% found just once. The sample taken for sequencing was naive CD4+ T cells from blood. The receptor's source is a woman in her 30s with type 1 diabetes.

CDR3 in amino acids: CSVDSGGTDTQYF. CDR3 DNA: TGCAGCGTTGATTCGGGGGGCACAGATACGCAGTATTTT. This chain links TRBV29-1 with TRBJ2-3, with D possibly being TRBD2 (6 bases). Trimming took 3 bases from V and 1 from J, leaving 8 bases between them. CDR1 is SQVTM and CDR2 is ANQGSEA in the germline V gene. This CDR3 comprises 13 residues.